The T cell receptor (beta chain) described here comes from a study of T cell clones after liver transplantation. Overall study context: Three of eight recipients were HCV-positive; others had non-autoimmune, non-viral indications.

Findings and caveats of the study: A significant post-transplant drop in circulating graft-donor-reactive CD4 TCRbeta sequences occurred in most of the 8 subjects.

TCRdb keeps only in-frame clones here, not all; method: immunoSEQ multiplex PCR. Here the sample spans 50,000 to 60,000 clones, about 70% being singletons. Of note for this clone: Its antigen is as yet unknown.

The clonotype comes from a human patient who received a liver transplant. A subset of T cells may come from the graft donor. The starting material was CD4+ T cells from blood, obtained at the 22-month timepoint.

CDR3 sequence: CATSRGPTGELFF. CDR3 DNA sequence: TGTGCCACCAGCAGAGGGCCGACCGGGGAGCTGTTTTTT. The chain links TRBV15 to TRBJ2-2; D is unclear. V gave up 1 base and J gave up 5 bases, with 5 bases separating them. The CDR3 has 13 residues. The germline V gene has CDR1 LNHNV and CDR2 YYDKDF (reference sequence).